This T cell receptor (beta chain) stems from a study of blood T cell repertoires in COVID-19. As handled by the study authors: Using reference gene primer amplification, nucleated cell counts were estimated. Clones were read by immunoSEQ multiplex PCR, and TCRdb kept only the in-frame ones, dropping some. The V and J calls and clone size come from that table; D and trimming were worked out from the DNA. The sample lists a few hundred thousand clones; 85% were seen once. The CDR3 totals 15 residues. With 1 base removed from V and 6 bases from J, the gap between germline ends came to 13 bases. CDR1 and CDR2 (germline): SGHVS, FQNEAQ.

The chain has TRBV7-8 and TRBJ2-1; D possibly corresponds to TRBD2 (6 bases). Sequencing used peripheral blood. This clonotype originated in a woman aged 50 to 60 with active or convalescent COVID-19. The DNA of the CDR3 is TGTGCCAGCAGCTTAGTTGGAGGGGCGAGCAATGAGCAGTTCTTC. This gives the protein CASSLVGGASNEQFF.